This T cell receptor beta chain was captured by sequencing in a study of blood T cell repertoires in COVID-19. Overall study: COVID-19 samples collected from the United States, Italy and Spain covered acute and convalescent phases. Sample material is recorded as cDNA or gDNA derived from T cells, B-cell-depleted T cells, or PBMCs.

As processed by the authors: The authors estimated nucleated cell counts from reference gene primer amplification. Produced via immunoSEQ multiplex PCR; TCRdb's table is partial and in-frame only. V and J calls and clone size come straight from that table; D and trimming were deduced from the DNA. The sample holds about 150,000 clones, approximately 88% seen once. CDR3 length: 12 residues. V lost 6 bases and J lost 9; bases outside the gene matches: 4. Germline V lookup: CDR1 MDHEN, CDR2 SYDVKM. This chain joins TRBV28 and TRBJ2-3; 9 bases line up with TRBD2. This TCR derives from a human donor in a cohort sampled during active COVID-19. Sequencing was performed on peripheral blood. The CDR3 DNA is TGTGCCAGCAGCTCAAGCGGGAGGACGCAGTATTTT. Protein: CASSSSGRTQYF.